This note documents a single TCR beta chain sequence. CDR3 length equals 14 residues. Germline-derived CDR1 and CDR2 are MNHEY and SMNVEV (reference sequence). Trimming took 5 bases from V and 5 from J; bases not matched to a gene: 8. Generated by immunoSEQ multiplex PCR, the TCRdb table keeps only in-frame clones and is missing some. The table has about 160,000 clones, about 90% seen once; the top ten hold around 0.99%. This entry belongs to a study of T cell responses to AZD1222 COVID-19 vaccine. The chain uses TRBV27 and TRBJ1-2; 7 positions match TRBD1. Sequencing was performed on peripheral blood, taken 28 days after the second AZD1222 dose. The source of this sequence is an adult who received the AZD1222 COVID-19 vaccine. CDR3 loop: CASSQRQGVYGYTF. As DNA, the CDR3 is TGTGCCAGCAGTCAACGACAGGGTGTATATGGCTACACCTTC.